What follows describes a single TCR beta chain. Its antigen is unknown. Thawed PBMCs were FACS-sorted into unstimulated CD4+CD25+CD127- regulatory T cells, CD4+CD25- non-regulatory cells, CD4 and CD8 cells. This table comes from immunoSEQ multiplex PCR, and its TCRdb copy is limited to in-frame clones, with some not included. Here the sample spans hundreds of thousands of clones, about 80% being singletons. The V gene end was trimmed by 11 bases and the J gene end by 5 bases; junction bases not matched to a gene: 9. Germline V CDR1 and CDR2: MNHNY, SVGAGI (reference sequence). This CDR3 has 14 residues. The sample originates from a study of Tregs in tolerant kidney transplant recipients. Study-wide results and caveats: Few patients were studied, so findings need validation in larger groups.

The gene calls are TRBV6-6 and TRBJ2-5; 12 bases fit TRBD2. The sample taken for sequencing was CD4+ T cells from blood. This receptor was obtained from a human donor in good health. CDR3 region: CAARTSGKGETQYF. Written as DNA, the CDR3 is TGTGCCGCCCGGACTAGCGGGAAGGGGGAGACCCAGTACTTC.